The entry below describes one T cell receptor beta chain. Its antigen is unknown. The sample comes from a study of cytomegalovirus exposure and HLA in healthy donors. Study-wide background: Earlier work reported 100 million or so unique TCR beta sequences from about 179 million T cells.

Study-wide results and limits: In vitro experiments confirmed that three CMV-associated chains were specific for CMV antigens. Later findings reportedly placed an Asian-associated ancestry cluster below the roughly 700-donor mean for N-insertions.

This PCR relied on a set of 60 Vbeta primers and 13 Jbeta primers. Repertoires were generated with immunoSEQ multiplex PCR, while TCRdb's copy carries only in-frame clones and drops some. This table has about 120,000 clones, roughly 78% appearing once. The germline gives CDR1 SGHTA, CDR2 FQGNSA. Losses at the gene ends were 5 bases for V and 9 bases for J; bases not matched to a gene: 7. CDR3 length: 15 residues. V usage is TRBV7-2 and J usage is TRBJ2-1; 13 bases map to TRBD2. The receptor was isolated from a woman between 25 and 40 years old in good health and CMV-seropositive. The sequenced material came from PBMCs. The CDR3 DNA sequence: TGTGCCAGCAGCCCTGGACTAGCGGGGGAGGGTGAGCAGTTCTTC. Translated, it gives CASSPGLAGEGEQFF. Combining the CDR3 with reference TRBV7-2 and TRBJ2-1 gives the whole variable domain GAGVSQSPSNKVTEKGKDVELRCDPISGHTALYWYRQSLGQGLEFLIYFQGNSAPDKSGLPSDRFSAERTGGSVSTLTIQRTQQEDSAVYLCASSPGLAGEGEQFFGPGTRLTVL.